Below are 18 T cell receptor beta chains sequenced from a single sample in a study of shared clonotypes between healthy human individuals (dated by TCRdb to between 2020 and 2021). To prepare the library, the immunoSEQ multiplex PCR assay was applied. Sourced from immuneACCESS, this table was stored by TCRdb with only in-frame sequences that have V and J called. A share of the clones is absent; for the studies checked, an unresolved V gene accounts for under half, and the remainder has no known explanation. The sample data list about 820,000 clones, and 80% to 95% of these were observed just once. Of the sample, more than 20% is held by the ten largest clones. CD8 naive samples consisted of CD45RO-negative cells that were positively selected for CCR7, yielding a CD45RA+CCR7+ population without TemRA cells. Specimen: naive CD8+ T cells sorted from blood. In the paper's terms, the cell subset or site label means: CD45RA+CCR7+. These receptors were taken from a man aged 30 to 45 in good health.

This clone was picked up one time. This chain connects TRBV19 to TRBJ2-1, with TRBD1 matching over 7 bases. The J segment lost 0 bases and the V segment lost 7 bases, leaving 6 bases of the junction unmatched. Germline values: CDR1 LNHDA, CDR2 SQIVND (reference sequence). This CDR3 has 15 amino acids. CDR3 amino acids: CASTRGQFSYNEQFF. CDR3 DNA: TGTGCCAGTACTAGGGGACAGTTCTCCTACAATGAGCAGTTCTTC. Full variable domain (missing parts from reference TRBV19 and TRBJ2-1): DGGITQSPKYLFRKEGQNVTLSCEQNLNHDAMYWYRQDPGQGLRLIYYSQIVNDFQKGDIAEGYSVSREKKESFPLTVTSAQKNPTAFYLCASTRGQFSYNEQFFGPGTRLTVL.

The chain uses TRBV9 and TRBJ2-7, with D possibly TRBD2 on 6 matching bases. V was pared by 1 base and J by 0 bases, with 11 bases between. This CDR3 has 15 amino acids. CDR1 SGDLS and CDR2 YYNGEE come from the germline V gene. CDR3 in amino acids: CASSVFRDFSYEQYF. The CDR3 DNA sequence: TGTGCCAGCAGCGTATTTAGGGACTTCTCCTACGAGCAGTACTTC.

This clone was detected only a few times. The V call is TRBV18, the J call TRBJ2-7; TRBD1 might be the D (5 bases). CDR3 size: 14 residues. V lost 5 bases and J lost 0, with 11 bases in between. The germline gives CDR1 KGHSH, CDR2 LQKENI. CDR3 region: CASSKRDSSYEQYF. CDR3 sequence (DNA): TGTGCCAGCTCAAAGCGCGACAGCTCCTACGAGCAGTACTTC.

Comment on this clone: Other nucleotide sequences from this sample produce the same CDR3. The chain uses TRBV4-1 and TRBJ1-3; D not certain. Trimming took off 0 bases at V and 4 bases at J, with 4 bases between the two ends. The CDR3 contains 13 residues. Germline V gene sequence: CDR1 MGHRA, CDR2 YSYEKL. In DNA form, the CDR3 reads TGCGCCAGCAGCCAAGACGGGGGAAACACCATATATTTT. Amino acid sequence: CASSQDGGNTIYF.

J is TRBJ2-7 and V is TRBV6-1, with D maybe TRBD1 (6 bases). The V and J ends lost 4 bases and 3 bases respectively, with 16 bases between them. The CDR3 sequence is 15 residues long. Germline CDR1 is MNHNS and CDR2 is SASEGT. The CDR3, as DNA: TGTGCCAGCAGTGGTTGGGACATTCACGACTACGAGCAGTACTTC. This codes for CASSGWDIHDYEQYF.

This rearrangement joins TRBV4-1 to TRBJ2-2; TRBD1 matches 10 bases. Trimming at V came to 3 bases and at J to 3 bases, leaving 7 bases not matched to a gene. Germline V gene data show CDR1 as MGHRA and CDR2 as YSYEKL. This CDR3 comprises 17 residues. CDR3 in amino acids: CASSHGRDRGDTGELFF. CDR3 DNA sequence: TGCGCCAGCAGCCACGGCCGGGACAGGGGTGACACCGGGGAGCTGTTTTTT.

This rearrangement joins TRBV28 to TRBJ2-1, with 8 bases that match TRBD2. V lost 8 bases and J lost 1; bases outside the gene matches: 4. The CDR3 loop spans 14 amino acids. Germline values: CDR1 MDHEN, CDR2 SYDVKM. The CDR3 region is CASLGRASYNEQFF. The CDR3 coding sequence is TGTGCCAGCCTCGGGAGGGCTTCCTACAATGAGCAGTTCTTC.

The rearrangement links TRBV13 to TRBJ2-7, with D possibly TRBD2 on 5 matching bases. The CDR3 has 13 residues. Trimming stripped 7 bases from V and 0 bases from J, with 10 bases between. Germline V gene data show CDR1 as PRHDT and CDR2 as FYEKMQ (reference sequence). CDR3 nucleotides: TGTGCCAGCACAACTGGGAGCTCCTACGAGCAGTACTTC. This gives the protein CASTTGSSYEQYF.

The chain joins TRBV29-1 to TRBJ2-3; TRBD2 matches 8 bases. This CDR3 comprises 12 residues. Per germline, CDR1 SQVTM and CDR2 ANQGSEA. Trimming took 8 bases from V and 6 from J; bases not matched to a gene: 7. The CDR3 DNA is TGCAGCTTATTAGCGGGATCGGATACGCAGTATTTT. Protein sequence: CSLLAGSDTQYF.

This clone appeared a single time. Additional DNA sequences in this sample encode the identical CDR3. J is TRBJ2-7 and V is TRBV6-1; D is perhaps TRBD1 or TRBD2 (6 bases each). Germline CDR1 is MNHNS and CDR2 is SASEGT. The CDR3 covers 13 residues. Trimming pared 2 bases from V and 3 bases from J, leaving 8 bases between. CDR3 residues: CASSERGVYEQYF. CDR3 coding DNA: TGTGCCAGCAGTGAAAGGGGGGTCTACGAGCAGTACTTC.

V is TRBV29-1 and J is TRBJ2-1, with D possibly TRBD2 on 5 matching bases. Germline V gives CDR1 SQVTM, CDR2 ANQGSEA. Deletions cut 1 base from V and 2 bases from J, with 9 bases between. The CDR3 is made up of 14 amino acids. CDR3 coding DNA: TGCAGCGTTGAAGCGGGAATAGCCTACAATGAGCAGTTCTTC. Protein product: CSVEAGIAYNEQFF.

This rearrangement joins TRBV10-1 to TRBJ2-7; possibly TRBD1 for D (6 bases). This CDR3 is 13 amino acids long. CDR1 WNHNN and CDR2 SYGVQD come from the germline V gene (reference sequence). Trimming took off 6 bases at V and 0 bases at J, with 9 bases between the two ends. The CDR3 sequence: CASRRTDSYEQYF. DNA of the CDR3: TGCGCCAGCAGAAGGACAGACTCCTACGAGCAGTACTTC.

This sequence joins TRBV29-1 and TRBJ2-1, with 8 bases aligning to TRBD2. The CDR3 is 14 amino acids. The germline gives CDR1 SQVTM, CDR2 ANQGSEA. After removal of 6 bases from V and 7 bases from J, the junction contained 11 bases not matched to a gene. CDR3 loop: CSVQREGESNEQFF. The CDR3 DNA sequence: TGCAGCGTCCAACGGGAGGGGGAAAGTAATGAGCAGTTCTTC.

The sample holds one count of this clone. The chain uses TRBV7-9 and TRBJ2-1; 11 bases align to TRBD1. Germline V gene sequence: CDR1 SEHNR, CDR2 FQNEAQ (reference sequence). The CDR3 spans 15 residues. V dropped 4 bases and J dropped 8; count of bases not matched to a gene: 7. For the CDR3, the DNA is TGTGCCAGCAGCTCCGGACAGGGGGCTAGGGATGAGCAGTTCTTC. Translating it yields CASSSGQGARDEQFF.

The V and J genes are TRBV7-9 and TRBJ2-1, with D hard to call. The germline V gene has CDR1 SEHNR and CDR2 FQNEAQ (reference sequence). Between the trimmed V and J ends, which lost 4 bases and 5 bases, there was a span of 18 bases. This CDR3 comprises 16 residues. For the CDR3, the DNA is TGTGCCAGCAGCTCGACGGTGTTTCCCAGACACAATGAGCAGTTCTTC. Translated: CASSSTVFPRHNEQFF. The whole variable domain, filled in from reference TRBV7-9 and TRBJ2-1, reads DTGVSQNPRHKITKRGQNVTFRCDPISEHNRLYWYRQTLGQGPEFLTYFQNEAQLEKSRLLSDRFSAERPKGSFSTLEIQRTEQGDSAMYLCASSSTVFPRHNEQFFGPGTRLTVL.

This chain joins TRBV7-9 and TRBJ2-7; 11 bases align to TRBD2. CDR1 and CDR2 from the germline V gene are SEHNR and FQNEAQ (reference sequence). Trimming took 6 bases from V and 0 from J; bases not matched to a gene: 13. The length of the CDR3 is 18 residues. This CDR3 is CASRSTSGTTPSSYEQYF. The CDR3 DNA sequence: TGTGCCAGCAGGTCGACTAGCGGGACAACCCCCAGCTCCTACGAGCAGTACTTC.

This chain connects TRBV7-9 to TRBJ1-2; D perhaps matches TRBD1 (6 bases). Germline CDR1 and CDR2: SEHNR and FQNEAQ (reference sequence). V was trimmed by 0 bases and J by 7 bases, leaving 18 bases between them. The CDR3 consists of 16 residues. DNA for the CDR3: TGTGCCAGCAGCTTAGCGGAGGGGGTCCAAAGCGGTGGCTACACCTTC. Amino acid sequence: CASSLAEGVQSGGYTF.

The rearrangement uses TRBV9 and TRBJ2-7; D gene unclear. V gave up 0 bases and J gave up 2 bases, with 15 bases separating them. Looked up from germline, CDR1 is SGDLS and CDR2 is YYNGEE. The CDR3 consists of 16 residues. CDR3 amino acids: CASSVGAAFRAYEQYF. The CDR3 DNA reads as TGTGCCAGCAGCGTAGGAGCAGCGTTTAGGGCCTACGAGCAGTACTTC.